Below are 18 T cell receptor beta chains sequenced from a single sample in a study of response to subunit inactivated influenza vaccine. TCRdb re-called the RT-PCR reads with MiXCR, one entry per CDR3 protein. This sample has about 620,000 distinct CDR3 sequences, with roughly 12% found just once. The same sample was also used in a study of T cells expressing NK-cell markers. That study adds: UMI-tagged 5'RACE template switching yielded the TCR beta cDNA.

The sequencing here drew on PBMCs from blood, taken on the day of vaccination. These receptors all stem from a man aged 50 to 60 who received an inactivated influenza vaccine.

The V gene is TRBV5-6, the J gene TRBJ2-5; 14 bases map to TRBD2. CDR3 size: 16 residues. J gave up 7 bases and V 3 bases, and 8 bases lay outside the gene matches. Germline V lookup: CDR1 SGHDT, CDR2 YYEEEE. This CDR3 is CASSSRLAGGPGTQYF. The CDR3 DNA is TGTGCCAGCAGCTCCAGACTAGCGGGAGGGCCGGGGACCCAGTACTTC.

The chain links TRBV7-6 to TRBJ2-3; TRBD2 aligns across 7 bases. This CDR3 region has 16 residues. The germline V gene has CDR1 SGHVS and CDR2 FNYEAQ. V shed 1 base and J 2 bases; nucleotides not matched to a gene: 6. Written as DNA, the CDR3 is TGTGCCAGCAGCTTAGTGGGCGGGGGAACCACAGATACGCAGTATTTT. Encoded protein: CASSLVGGGTTDTQYF.

The chain uses TRBV20-1 and TRBJ2-5; 14 positions agree with TRBD2. Germline CDR1 reads DFQATT; CDR2 reads SNEGSKA (reference sequence). The V and J ends lost 5 bases and 4 bases, in that order; junction bases with no gene match: 6. The CDR3 runs 15 residues. CDR3 protein: CSAGTSGSRGETQYF. The DNA for the CDR3 is TGCAGTGCTGGGACTAGCGGGAGTCGAGGAGAGACCCAGTACTTC.

The chain is built from TRBV28 and TRBJ2-2; D is undetermined. The CDR3 consists of 17 residues. The V and J ends lost 3 bases and 5 bases respectively, with 19 bases between them. Germline values: CDR1 MDHEN, CDR2 SYDVKM. Written as DNA, the CDR3 is TGTGCCAGCAGTTTTCCGGGTCTCTTAAGCGATACCGGGGAGCTGTTTTTT. This gives the protein CASSFPGLLSDTGELFF. Full variable domain (outside the CDR3, taken from reference TRBV28 and TRBJ2-2): DVKVTQSSRYLVKRTGEKVFLECVQDMDHENMFWYRQDPGLGLRLIYFSYDVKMKEKGDIPEGYSVSREKKERFSLILESASTNQTSMYLCASSFPGLLSDTGELFFGEGSRLTVL.

The chain couples TRBV28 to TRBJ2-1; D may be TRBD2 (5 bases). V lost 1 base to trimming and J lost 0 bases, with 13 bases between them. Germline assignment: CDR1 MDHEN and CDR2 SYDVKM. The CDR3 runs 17 residues. DNA of the CDR3: TGTGCCAGCAGTTTATCGGGGTACTCCACCTCCTACAATGAGCAGTTCTTC. It encodes CASSLSGYSTSYNEQFF.

J is TRBJ1-2 and V is TRBV27; TRBD1 aligns across 12 bases. With 4 bases clipped from V and 8 bases from J, the junction kept 11 bases outside the gene matches. Per germline, CDR1 MNHEY and CDR2 SMNVEV (reference sequence). This CDR3 has 16 amino acids. This CDR3 is CASSSLWGQGAEGYTF. CDR3 in DNA: TGTGCCAGCAGTTCCCTATGGGGACAGGGGGCTGAGGGCTACACCTTC.

This clonotype was seen many times. The chain is built from TRBV29-1 and TRBJ2-3; D gene ambiguous. V was trimmed by 3 bases and J by 1 base, leaving 11 bases between them. The CDR3 is 14 amino acids. Germline CDR1 and CDR2: SQVTM and ANQGSEA. CDR3 protein: CSVDSVIGTDTQYF. In DNA, the CDR3 is TGCAGCGTTGATAGTGTAATCGGCACAGATACGCAGTATTTT.

This clonotype was counted ten times or more. The gene calls are TRBV6-5 and TRBJ1-1; no reliable D call. V lost 1 base, J lost 1 base, and 7 bases lay in between. Germline values: CDR1 MNHEY, CDR2 SVGAGI. There are 14 residues in the CDR3. The CDR3 nucleotides are TGTGCCAGCAGTTACTTACAGCAGAACACTGAAGCTTTCTTT. Protein sequence: CASSYLQQNTEAFF.

The CDR3 region is CASSPDVGVSGSPADTQYF. The CDR3, as DNA: TGTGCCAGCAGCCCGGACGTGGGGGTAAGCGGGTCACCCGCAGATACGCAGTATTTT. The chain employs TRBV6-1 and TRBJ2-3; D may be TRBD2 (6 bases). CDR3 size: 19 residues. Germline lookup yields CDR1 MNHNS and CDR2 SASEGT. Trimming pared 6 bases from V and 4 bases from J, leaving 29 bases between.

In this sample, this clonotype turned up a few times. The chain couples TRBV15 to TRBJ2-5; perhaps TRBD2 as D (6 bases). From germline, CDR1 is LNHNV and CDR2 YYDKDF (reference sequence). CDR3 length: 16 amino acids. The ends were cut back, 0 bases at V and 5 bases at J, with 16 bases in the middle. The CDR3 DNA is TGTGCCACCAGCAGAGATGGCGGGAATCTTGTGGAGACCCAGTACTTC. It codes for CATSRDGGNLVETQYF. Combining the CDR3 with reference TRBV15 and TRBJ2-5 gives the whole variable domain DAMVIQNPRYQVTQFGKPVTLSCSQTLNHNVMYWYQQKSSQAPKLLFHYYDKDFNNEADTPDNFQSRRPNTSFCFLDIRSPGLGDTAMYLCATSRDGGNLVETQYFGPGTRLLVL.

The chain uses TRBV12-3 or TRBV12-4 and TRBJ1-2, with D unclear. The CDR3 is 13 amino acids. Trimming took off 2 bases at V and 6 bases at J, with 10 bases between the two ends. CDR3 in DNA: TGTGCCAGCAGTTTACATGGGTCCGATGGCTACACCTTC. Protein sequence: CASSLHGSDGYTF.

This clonotype was seen more than once but under ten times. The chain joins TRBV7-2 to TRBJ2-2, with a tentative D call TRBD2 (5 bases). The V end was cut by 2 bases, the J end by 6 bases, with 7 bases between. This CDR3 comprises 13 residues. CDR1 is SGHTA, CDR2 FQGNSA, per germline. CDR3 DNA: TGTGCCAGCAGCTTATTGGAGGCCGGGGAGCTGTTTTTT. It encodes CASSLLEAGELFF.

This clonotype occurred a few times. The chain employs TRBV6-1 and TRBJ1-1, with D maybe TRBD1 (6 bases). Germline CDR1 is MNHNS and CDR2 is SASEGT. CDR3 length equals 15 residues. V was clipped by 3 bases and J by 4 bases, with 15 bases between them. In DNA, the CDR3 is TGTGCCAGCAGTGAGGGGGGCTGGGTGGGCACTGAAGCTTTCTTT. As protein: CASSEGGWVGTEAFF.

The V and J genes are TRBV15 and TRBJ2-7, with 9 bases matching TRBD2. From germline, CDR1 is LNHNV and CDR2 YYDKDF (reference sequence). The CDR3 consists of 14 residues. The V gene end was trimmed by 0 bases and the J gene end by 4 bases; junction bases not matched to a gene: 1. CDR3: CATSRDSGGYEQYF. In nucleotides, the CDR3 is TGTGCCACCAGCAGAGATAGCGGGGGATACGAGCAGTACTTC. Based on the CDR3 plus reference TRBV15 and TRBJ2-7, the full variable domain is DAMVIQNPRYQVTQFGKPVTLSCSQTLNHNVMYWYQQKSSQAPKLLFHYYDKDFNNEADTPDNFQSRRPNTSFCFLDIRSPGLGDTAMYLCATSRDSGGYEQYFGPGTRLTVT.

This clonotype has more than one count but fewer than ten. V and J are TRBV6-2 or TRBV6-3 and TRBJ2-1; a weak D match, TRBD2 (5 bases). Trimming pared 7 bases from V and 0 bases from J, leaving 13 bases between. The germline CDR1 and CDR2 sequences are MNHEY and SVGEGT. The CDR3 length is 15 residues. CDR3 nucleotide sequence: TGTGCCAGCACGCGGACTGGTAGCTCCTACAATGAGCAGTTCTTC. Protein: CASTRTGSSYNEQFF.

The rearrangement links TRBV30 to TRBJ2-2; D not certain. CDR3 size: 18 residues. V was shortened by 1 base and J by 1 base, with 19 bases between the two germline ends. Germline CDR1 is GTSNPN and CDR2 is SVGIG (reference sequence). The CDR3 coding sequence is TGTGCCTGGAGTGACCTGATCTGGCGAGGAAGGAACACCGGGGAGCTGTTTTTT. This codes for CAWSDLIWRGRNTGELFF.

This clonotype was seen more than once but under ten times. Here the CDR3 reads CSADPDRVREQYF. In nucleotides, the CDR3 is TGCAGTGCAGACCCTGACAGGGTCCGGGAGCAGTACTTC. The V gene is TRBV20-1, the J gene TRBJ2-7; 7 nucleotides agree with TRBD1. The CDR3 runs to 13 residues. J was trimmed by 7 bases and V by 6 bases; bases with no gene match: 12. Germline CDR1 is DFQATT and CDR2 is SNEGSKA (reference sequence).

The chain links TRBV19 to TRBJ1-5; TRBD1 matches 8 bases. Unmatched junction bases numbered 6, after V lost 2 bases and J lost 6 bases. The CDR3 loop spans 15 amino acids. In germline, CDR1 is LNHDA, CDR2 SQIVND (reference sequence). The CDR3 nucleotides read TGTGCCAGTAGTATATCCGGACAGGGTGGTCAGCCCCAGCATTTT. Encoded protein: CASSISGQGGQPQHF. The full variable domain, rest sourced from reference TRBV19 and TRBJ1-5, is DGGITQSPKYLFRKEGQNVTLSCEQNLNHDAMYWYRQDPGQGLRLIYYSQIVNDFQKGDIAEGYSVSREKKESFPLTVTSAQKNPTAFYLCASSISGQGGQPQHFGDGTRLSIL.